The rows below give T cell receptor beta chains drawn from one sample of a study of T cell repertoires in ileal Crohn's disease. Assay: immunoSEQ multiplex PCR; the TCRdb copy retains only in-frame clones and omits some. Here the sample spans 3,100 or so clones, roughly 90% being singletons. Specimen: ileal tissue. The origin of the receptors is an adult with Crohn's disease. Both conserved end residues are part of each CDR3. Each record gives: V gene, D gene, J gene, clone size, CDR3 protein, CDR3 DNA. The D gene is left open where the match is weak. Rows may omit the clone size; those that give it use once, few, many or a size class.

V gene: TRBV6-1
D gene: NA
J gene: TRBJ1-1
clone size: NA
CDR3 protein: CASSVSLEDTEAFF
CDR3 DNA: TGTGCCAGCAGTGTTTCATTAGAGGATACTGAAGCTTTCTTT

V gene: TRBV6-1
D gene: NA
J gene: TRBJ1-6
clone size: NA
CDR3 protein: CASSEATRASPLHF
CDR3 DNA: TGTGCCAGCAGTGAAGCGACGAGGGCCTCACCCCTCCACTTT

V gene: TRBV30
D gene: TRBD1
J gene: TRBJ1-1
clone size: NA
CDR3 protein: CAWEFGTANTEAFF
CDR3 DNA: TGTGCCTGGGAGTTCGGGACAGCGAACACTGAAGCTTTCTTT

V gene: TRBV5-6
D gene: NA
J gene: TRBJ1-2
clone size: few
CDR3 protein: CASSGVIYGYTF
CDR3 DNA: TGTGCCAGCAGCGGGGTAATCTATGGCTACACCTTC

V gene: TRBV29-1
D gene: TRBD1
J gene: TRBJ1-2
clone size: few
CDR3 protein: CSARGADGYTF
CDR3 DNA: TGCAGCGCCAGGGGGGCTGATGGCTACACCTTC

V gene: TRBV6-5
D gene: NA
J gene: TRBJ1-3
clone size: NA
CDR3 protein: CASSYSGVSGNTIYF
CDR3 DNA: TGTGCCAGCAGTTACTCGGGGGTTTCCGGAAACACCATATATTTT

V gene: TRBV5-6
D gene: TRBD1
J gene: TRBJ1-5
clone size: NA
CDR3 protein: CASSSMTGGIGQPQHF
CDR3 DNA: TGTGCCAGCAGCTCCATGACAGGGGGCATTGGTCAGCCCCAGCATTTT

V gene: TRBV29-1
D gene: NA
J gene: TRBJ1-1
clone size: NA
CDR3 protein: CSVAPELGGTEAFF
CDR3 DNA: TGCAGCGTCGCCCCCGAGCTAGGGGGCACTGAAGCTTTCTTT

V gene: TRBV27
D gene: NA
J gene: TRBJ1-4
clone size: NA
CDR3 protein: CASSLSRRSGQLFF
CDR3 DNA: TGTGCCAGCAGCCTTTCCCGTCGGTCTGGGCAACTGTTTTTT

V gene: TRBV14
D gene: NA
J gene: TRBJ1-2
clone size: NA
CDR3 protein: CASSLTVNYGYTF
CDR3 DNA: TGTGCCAGCAGTTTGACAGTTAACTATGGCTACACCTTC

V gene: TRBV7-2
D gene: TRBD2
J gene: TRBJ2-7
clone size: NA
CDR3 protein: CASSLSLSGTIVYEQYF
CDR3 DNA: TGTGCCAGCAGCTTATCCCTTAGCGGGACTATAGTCTACGAGCAGTACTTC

V gene: TRBV19
D gene: TRBD1
J gene: TRBJ1-1
clone size: NA
CDR3 protein: CASSIGTGGTEAFF
CDR3 DNA: TGTGCCAGTAGTATAGGTACAGGGGGCACTGAAGCTTTCTTT

V gene: TRBV14
D gene: NA
J gene: TRBJ2-5
clone size: NA
CDR3 protein: CASSQDLPGLVETQYF
CDR3 DNA: TGTGCCAGCAGCCAAGATCTTCCGGGGCTAGTGGAGACCCAGTACTTC

V gene: TRBV30
D gene: NA
J gene: TRBJ2-7
clone size: NA
CDR3 protein: CAWSVLGAPTYEQYF
CDR3 DNA: TGTGCCTGGAGTGTTTTGGGGGCTCCCACTTACGAGCAGTACTTC

V gene: TRBV11-3
D gene: NA
J gene: TRBJ1-2
clone size: NA
CDR3 protein: CASSFKSGYGYTF
CDR3 DNA: TGTGCCAGCAGCTTTAAGTCAGGCTATGGCTACACCTTC

V gene: TRBV6-4
D gene: TRBD2
J gene: TRBJ2-1
clone size: once
CDR3 protein: CASSEEASGDNEQFF
CDR3 DNA: TGTGCCAGCAGTGAGGAGGCTAGCGGGGACAATGAGCAGTTCTTC

V gene: TRBV9
D gene: TRBD1
J gene: TRBJ1-4
clone size: NA
CDR3 protein: CASSAGGDRVLFF
CDR3 DNA: TGTGCCAGCAGCGCGGGGGGGGACAGGGTTCTGTTTTTT

V gene: TRBV2
D gene: NA
J gene: TRBJ2-6
clone size: NA
CDR3 protein: CASSEGFDSPSGANVLTF
CDR3 DNA: TGTGCCAGCAGTGAAGGATTTGACAGCCCCTCTGGGGCCAACGTCCTGACTTTC

V gene: TRBV6-1
D gene: NA
J gene: TRBJ1-6
clone size: NA
CDR3 protein: CASSIEQGRSPLHF
CDR3 DNA: TGTGCCAGCAGTATAGAACAGGGCCGATCACCCCTCCACTTT

V gene: TRBV7-9
D gene: NA
J gene: TRBJ2-5
clone size: NA
CDR3 protein: CASSQGPGREETQYF
CDR3 DNA: TGTGCCAGCAGTCAGGGACCCGGGCGGGAAGAGACCCAGTACTTC

V gene: TRBV9
D gene: NA
J gene: TRBJ1-1
clone size: NA
CDR3 protein: CASSRAGTSGTEAFF
CDR3 DNA: TGTGCCAGCAGCAGGGCAGGGACGTCCGGCACTGAAGCTTTCTTT

V gene: TRBV27
D gene: TRBD1
J gene: TRBJ1-6
clone size: NA
CDR3 protein: CASSPPTGARNSPLHF
CDR3 DNA: TGTGCCAGCAGTCCCCCGACAGGGGCGCGGAATTCACCCCTCCACTTT